This T cell receptor beta chain was captured in a study of PD-L1 blockade in urothelial cancer. Libraries were prepared by immunoSEQ multiplex PCR; TCRdb keeps only in-frame clonotypes and omits some of them. The sample gives about 88,000 clones, approximately 91% of which show up once; around 10% is in the top ten. The CDR3 length is 14 residues. The sequencing here drew on PBMCs, taken around atezolizumab (anti-PD-L1) treatment. The sequence was obtained from a man aged 60 to 75 with urothelial cancer. This chain links TRBV21-1 with TRBJ1-1; whether TRBD1, the table's D call, matches the DNA was not checked. TRBV21-1 is given as a pseudogene. This CDR3 reads CASSITGKNTEAFF. In DNA, the CDR3 is TGTGCCAGCAGCATTACAGGGAAAAACACTGAAGCTTTCTTT.